The clone carrying this T cell receptor beta chain has only one observation. Brentuximab vedotin exposure varied among the patients, all of whom had relapsed after autologous stem cell transplantation. Assay used: immunoSEQ multiplex PCR; TCRdb lists only in-frame clones, some missing. This sample has roughly 40,000 clones, with over 55% found just once. The sample originates from a study of PD-1 blockade in classical Hodgkin lymphoma. V was pared by 5 bases and J by 7 bases, with 11 bases of the junction left unmatched. The CDR3 sequence is 15 residues long. Per germline, CDR1 MGHRA and CDR2 YSYEKL. The chain combines TRBV4-1 with TRBJ2-1, with TRBD2 matching 7 bases. The origin of this receptor is a human donor with classical Hodgkin lymphoma. This specimen was peripheral blood mononuclear cells (PBMCs), taken at baseline. CDR3 DNA: TGCGCCAGCAGCATTGAGCGGGGCCTATTGAATGAGCAGTTCTTC. Its protein is CASSIERGLLNEQFF.